The 6 T cell receptor beta chains below come from one sample, sequenced in a study of T cells and Merkel cell carcinoma outcomes. The repertoire was sequenced with immunoSEQ multiplex PCR; TCRdb's copy has only in-frame clones and lacks some. The table lists 3,500 to 4,000 clones, approximately 92% of them singletons, with under 2.5% in the top ten. The sequenced sample consisted of tumor tissue from Merkel cell carcinoma. These receptors were taken from a human donor with Merkel cell carcinoma.

The gene calls are TRBV18 and TRBJ2-3, with 14 bases that match TRBD2. From germline, CDR1 is KGHSH and CDR2 LQKENI. This CDR3 is built from 17 residues. The J segment lost 4 bases and the V segment lost 3 bases, leaving 6 bases of the junction unmatched. The DNA of the CDR3 is TGTGCCAGCTCACCGGGACTAGCGGGGGCCCGGGCAGATACGCAGTATTTT. The encoded protein is CASSPGLAGARADTQYF.

The CDR3 reads CASPPNRENYGYTF. The CDR3 DNA reads as TGTGCCAGCCCCCCAAACAGGGAGAACTATGGCTACACCTTC. J is TRBJ1-2 and V is TRBV7-9; D perhaps matches TRBD1 (6 bases). The CDR3 has 14 residues. CDR1 and CDR2 from the germline V gene are SEHNR and FQNEAQ (reference sequence). V gave up 8 bases and J gave up 2 bases, with 15 bases separating them.

The rearrangement uses TRBV27 and TRBJ2-3; TRBD2 agrees at 8 bases. This CDR3 has 11 residues. Trimming cost V 5 bases and J 10 bases; bases outside gene matches: 2. The germline V gene has CDR1 MNHEY and CDR2 SMNVEV (reference sequence). The CDR3 reads CASSGLAAQYF. The CDR3 DNA follows: TGTGCCAGCAGTGGACTAGCAGCGCAGTATTTT.

This sequence joins TRBV6-1 and TRBJ2-1; the D gene could be TRBD1 or TRBD2 (5 bases each). The CDR3 contains 11 residues. Germline CDR1 MNHNS, CDR2 SASEGT. Trimming stripped 4 bases from V and 11 bases from J, with 9 bases between. In nucleotides, the CDR3 is TGTGCCAGCAGTGCCGGGACGCAGCAGTTCTTC. Encoded protein: CASSAGTQQFF.

The V and J genes are TRBV7-8 and TRBJ2-7, with D uncertain. CDR1 and CDR2 (germline): SGHVS, FQNEAQ. Trimming cost V 5 bases and J 4 bases, with 12 bases left between them. The CDR3 sequence is 13 residues long. This CDR3 is CASSPSLGYEQYF. CDR3 in DNA: TGTGCCAGCAGCCCATCGCTGGGGTACGAGCAGTACTTC.

The genes are TRBV27 and TRBJ2-7; 7 nucleotides line up with TRBD1. The V gene's germline CDR1 is MNHEY and CDR2 SMNVEV (reference sequence). CDR3 size: 14 residues. V shed 2 bases, J shed 0 bases, and the junction held 1 base outside the gene matches. DNA of the CDR3: TGTGCCAGCAGTTTAGGGGACAGCTCCTACGAGCAGTACTTC. It is translated as CASSLGDSSYEQYF.